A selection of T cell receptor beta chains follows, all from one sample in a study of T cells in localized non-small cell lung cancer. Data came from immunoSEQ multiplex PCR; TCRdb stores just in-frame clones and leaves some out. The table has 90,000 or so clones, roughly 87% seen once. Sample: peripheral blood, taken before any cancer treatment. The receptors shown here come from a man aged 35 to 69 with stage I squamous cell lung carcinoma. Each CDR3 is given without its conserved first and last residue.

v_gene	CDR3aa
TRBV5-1	ASSLRQGGNTGELF
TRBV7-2	ASSLPPGVPLH
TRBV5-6	ASSRVREQY
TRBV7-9	ASSLDSGTGTEAF
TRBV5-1	ASSLTSGGTREQY
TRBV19	ASSISLQGALGANVLT
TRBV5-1	ASSFGQAPMNTEAF
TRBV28	ASSLGLAGGHSYEQY
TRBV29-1	SVVDRQNQPQH
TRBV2	ASSVSRGVGNTIY
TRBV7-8	ASSLDWTGNYEQY
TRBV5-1	ASSSRTGKVGTEAF
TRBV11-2	ASKAGAYNEQF
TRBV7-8	ASRPPSGQGRNYEQY
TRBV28	ASSSFKLSNTEAF
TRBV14	ASSPSKRTLQF
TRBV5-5	ASSLEAANSYEQY
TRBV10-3	AISPGSEAF
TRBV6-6	ASSPRGRVRDAEAF